This record covers a single TCR beta chain. Its antigen remains unidentified. These data originate in a study of T cell repertoires in ileal Crohn's disease. Findings of the study overall: Compared with CD4 T cells, sorted CD8 cells carried more expanded clones. Clonality above 26.8% at surgery always came with endoscopic recurrence.

The repertoire was sequenced with immunoSEQ multiplex PCR; TCRdb's copy has only in-frame clones and lacks some. The data contain 5,000 to 6,500 clones, about 80% of them singletons. Sequences were obtained from ileal tissue. The clonotype comes from an adult with Crohn's disease.

The chain's CDR3 is CASSASRTGELFF. CDR3 DNA: TGTGCCAGTAGTGCTTCGAGGACCGGGGAGCTGTTTTTT. The gene calls are TRBV19 and TRBJ2-2; D ambiguous. Germline values: CDR1 LNHDA, CDR2 SQIVND (reference sequence). Trimming took off 5 bases at V and 5 bases at J, with 9 bases between the two ends. CDR3 size: 13 residues.